The 22 T cell receptor beta chains presented below share a single source sample, sequenced in a study of T cells in Graves' hyperthyroidism and ophthalmopathy. Using RNA transcripts as the source, TCR beta CDR3 regions were amplified. HTBI primers were employed in a first-round RT-PCR of the TCR CDR3. TCRdb ran MiXCR on the multiplex PCR reads and lists one entry per CDR3 protein. The profile covers 650,000 to 850,000 distinct CDR3 sequences, with under 20% appearing a single time and 16% taken by the ten largest. The sequenced sample consisted of blood. The receptors shown here come from a woman in her 50s with Graves' hyperthyroidism that later progressed to Graves' ophthalmopathy.

The chain carries TRBV6-1 and TRBJ2-1, with TRBD1 as a possible D gene (5 bases). The CDR3 is made up of 15 amino acids. Germline CDR1 is MNHNS and CDR2 is SASEGT. The germline V and J ends were trimmed by 5 bases and 2 bases, with 13 bases remaining between them. The CDR3 is CASSNRLETYNEQFF. In DNA form, the CDR3 reads TGTGCCAGCAGTAACAGGTTGGAGACCTACAATGAGCAGTTCTTC.

This clonotype was counted between two and nine times. The rearrangement links TRBV20-1 to TRBJ1-3; D not certain. The CDR3 spans 16 residues. Trimming took 3 bases from V and 2 from J, leaving 17 bases between them. The germline V gene has CDR1 DFQATT and CDR2 SNEGSKA (reference sequence). The DNA of the CDR3 is TGCAGTGCTAGTCGGTACGCTCCTTCCGCTGGAAACACCATATATTTT. This sequence encodes CSASRYAPSAGNTIYF.

This clonotype turned up a few times. The chain links TRBV18 to TRBJ1-5; D possibly corresponds to TRBD1 (5 bases). This CDR3 is built from 14 residues. V lost 4 bases and J 3 bases, leaving 10 bases between the germline ends. The germline gives CDR1 KGHSH, CDR2 LQKENI. The CDR3 loop reads CASSRGRDNQPQHF. The CDR3 DNA follows: TGTGCCAGCTCACGGGGCAGGGACAATCAGCCCCAGCATTTT.

This clonotype was seen a handful of times. V usage is TRBV4-2 and J usage is TRBJ1-5, with 7 bases lining up with TRBD1. With 1 base clipped from V and 5 bases from J, the junction kept 8 bases outside the gene matches. Per germline, CDR1 LGHNA and CDR2 YNFKEQ. This CDR3 is 16 amino acids long. The CDR3 loop reads CASSQALRQGDQPQHF. The CDR3 DNA is TGTGCCAGCAGCCAAGCACTCAGACAGGGCGATCAGCCCCAGCATTTT.

The J gene is TRBJ2-7, the V gene TRBV4-1; 8 bases fit TRBD1. Germline V gene sequence: CDR1 MGHRA, CDR2 YSYEKL. J was trimmed by 0 bases and V by 1 base; bases with no gene match: 2. The CDR3 is 15 residues long. The CDR3 DNA reads TGCGCCAGCAGCCAAGTAGGACAGGGCTCCTACGAGCAGTACTTC. Its translation: CASSQVGQGSYEQYF.

Many counts were recorded for this clonotype. The chain joins TRBV20-1 to TRBJ1-5, with D possibly matching TRBD1 (5 bases). The CDR3 has 14 amino acids. Germline-derived CDR1 and CDR2 are DFQATT and SNEGSKA (reference sequence). Trimming took off 6 bases at V and 3 bases at J, with 15 bases between the two ends. The CDR3 protein is CSARPEQDNQPQHF. The CDR3 DNA sequence: TGCAGTGCCCGGCCTGAACAGGACAATCAGCCCCAGCATTTT.

The chain carries TRBV29-1 and TRBJ2-3, with TRBD2 matching over 10 bases. The CDR3 is made up of 17 amino acids. V dropped 2 bases and J dropped 1; count of bases not matched to a gene: 9. CDR1 is SQVTM and CDR2 is ANQGSEA in the germline V gene. The CDR3 DNA is TGCAGCGTTGAATGGTTTCCTAGCGGGGGAGGCACAGATACGCAGTATTTT. It yields the protein CSVEWFPSGGGTDTQYF.

The V call is TRBV20-1, the J call TRBJ1-2; possibly TRBD1 for D (6 bases). Germline CDR1 and CDR2: DFQATT and SNEGSKA (reference sequence). This CDR3 region has 16 residues. V lost 0 bases to trimming and J lost 4 bases, with 18 bases between them. Here the CDR3 DNA reads TGCAGTGCTAGAGATGTAAGCGGGGGGCCGGGCTATGGCTACACCTTC. Encoded protein: CSARDVSGGPGYGYTF.

This clonotype was detected many times. V gene TRBV3-1 combines with J gene TRBJ1-5; D possibly corresponds to TRBD1 (5 bases). Per the germline V gene, CDR1 is LGHDT and CDR2 is YNNKEL (reference sequence). The length of the CDR3 is 14 residues. V was pared by 0 bases and J by 6 bases, with 9 bases between. Written as DNA, the CDR3 is TGTGCCAGCAGCCAAGATCGGAGGGGTCAGCCCCAGCATTTT. It translates to CASSQDRRGQPQHF. Combining the CDR3 with reference TRBV3-1 and TRBJ1-5 gives the whole variable domain DTAVSQTPKYLVTQMGNDKSIKCEQNLGHDTMYWYKQDSKKFLKIMFSYNNKELIINETVPNRFSPKSPDKAHLNLHINSLELGDSAVYFCASSQDRRGQPQHFGDGTRLSIL.

The chain carries TRBV12-3 or TRBV12-4 and TRBJ2-7; 11 bases are shared with TRBD2. CDR3 size: 14 residues. The V gene end was trimmed by 5 bases and the J gene end by 6 bases; junction bases not matched to a gene: 6. CDR3 residues: CASSVTSGISEQYF. DNA of the CDR3: TGTGCCAGCAGTGTGACTAGCGGGATTAGCGAGCAGTACTTC.

The rearrangement joins TRBV6-2 or TRBV6-3 to TRBJ1-4, with TRBD1 matching 7 bases. The germline V gene has CDR1 MNHEY and CDR2 SVGEGT. V lost 4 bases to trimming and J lost 3 bases; unmatched junction nucleotides: 2. CDR3 size: 14 residues. DNA of the CDR3: TGTGCCAGCAGTTGGACAGGTCCTAATGAAAAACTGTTTTTT. Residues: CASSWTGPNEKLFF.

This clonotype was counted at least ten times. This chain joins TRBV3-1 and TRBJ2-2; no reliable D call. The germline V gene has CDR1 LGHDT and CDR2 YNNKEL (reference sequence). V was trimmed by 3 bases and J by 2 bases, leaving 7 bases between them. This CDR3 has 14 residues. The CDR3 region is CASSQTANTGELFF. In DNA form, the CDR3 reads TGTGCCAGCAGCCAGACCGCCAACACCGGGGAGCTGTTTTTT.

This clonotype came up a few times. This chain uses TRBV3-1 with TRBJ2-5, with D hard to call. Germline values: CDR1 LGHDT, CDR2 YNNKEL (reference sequence). Between the trimmed V and J ends, which lost 0 bases and 1 base, there was a span of 9 bases. The CDR3 is 15 residues long. The CDR3 region is CASSQELLVQETQYF. DNA for the CDR3: TGTGCCAGCAGCCAAGAGCTCCTTGTCCAAGAGACCCAGTACTTC.

This clonotype was observed a few times. The rearrangement joins TRBV5-1 to TRBJ2-3; D gene ambiguous. With 4 bases removed from V and 3 bases from J, the gap between germline ends came to 15 bases. Germline CDR1 is SGHRS and CDR2 is YFSETQ. The CDR3 covers 15 residues. The CDR3: CASSQGLQRTDTQYF. In nucleotides, the CDR3 is TGCGCCAGCAGCCAAGGCCTGCAACGAACAGATACGCAGTATTTT.

This clonotype has at least ten counts. The CDR3 DNA follows: TGTGCCAGCAGCCTTCGCGGCGGGGGACGAGAGACCCAGTACTTC. Its translation: CASSLRGGGRETQYF. V gene TRBV3-1 combines with J gene TRBJ2-5; 7 bases match TRBD2. The CDR3 has 15 amino acids. The germline V gene has CDR1 LGHDT and CDR2 YNNKEL (reference sequence). V shed 4 bases and J 4 bases; nucleotides not matched to a gene: 9.

This clonotype was seen at least ten times. CDR3 residues: CASSYEPGLPYEQYF. DNA of the CDR3: TGTGCCAGCAGTTACGAACCGGGACTACCCTACGAGCAGTACTTC. The V gene is TRBV6-2 or TRBV6-3, the J gene TRBJ2-7, with TRBD2 matching over 7 bases. V gave up 2 bases and J gave up 2 bases; unmatched junction bases: 6. Germline V gene lookup returns CDR1 MNHEY and CDR2 SVGEGT. This CDR3 region has 15 residues.

The J gene is TRBJ1-5, the V gene TRBV29-1; 9 bases map to TRBD1. Unmatched junction bases numbered 9, after V lost 4 bases and J lost 5 bases. The CDR3 is 15 residues long. Germline assignment: CDR1 SQVTM and CDR2 ANQGSEA. The CDR3: CSVAGGTGRDQPQHF. The CDR3 nucleotides are TGCAGCGTTGCGGGGGGGACAGGGAGGGATCAGCCCCAGCATTTT.

This clonotype was recorded a few times. The chain employs TRBV10-3 and TRBJ1-1; 9 nucleotides match TRBD1. The V gene's germline CDR1 is ENHRY and CDR2 SYGVKD. Trimming cost V 11 bases and J 0 bases; bases outside gene matches: 7. The CDR3 extends over 14 amino acids. DNA for the CDR3: TGTGCCGCCTCGGGACAGGGTATGAACACTGAAGCTTTCTTT. Protein sequence: CAASGQGMNTEAFF.

This rearrangement joins TRBV6-2 or TRBV6-3 to TRBJ1-6; D not resolved. Germline V gene lookup returns CDR1 MNHEY and CDR2 SVGEGT. The CDR3 runs 11 residues. V was trimmed by 4 bases and J by 10 bases, leaving 5 bases between them. In nucleotides, the CDR3 is TGTGCCAGCAGTTCCGAATCACCCCTCCACTTT. Its protein product is CASSSESPLHF.

In its sample, this clonotype was seen many times. CDR3 sequence reads: CASSPRQGNEQFF. CDR3 DNA sequence: TGTGCCAGCTCACCGAGACAGGGCAATGAGCAGTTCTTC. The gene calls are TRBV18 and TRBJ2-1; 7 positions agree with TRBD1. This CDR3 is built from 13 residues. Germline-derived CDR1 and CDR2 are KGHSH and LQKENI. V was clipped by 3 bases and J by 6 bases; unmatched bases: 2.

This clonotype was seen a handful of times. The genes are TRBV12-3 or TRBV12-4 and TRBJ1-3, with no clear D. The CDR3 loop spans 14 amino acids. V was shortened by 10 bases and J by 0 bases, with 13 bases between the two germline ends. The CDR3 coding sequence is TGTGCCATCAAGGTCTTCCGCTCTGGAAACACCATATATTTT. Translating gives CAIKVFRSGNTIYF.

This clonotype has at least ten counts. The J gene is TRBJ2-7, the V gene TRBV7-8; 12 bases agree with TRBD1. Germline V lookup: CDR1 SGHVS, CDR2 FQNEAQ. J gave up 5 bases and V 4 bases, and 6 bases lay outside the gene matches. The CDR3 consists of 15 residues. The CDR3 DNA reads as TGTGCCAGCAGCTACACCGGGACAGGGGGCCACGAGCAGTACTTC. It translates to CASSYTGTGGHEQYF. Filled out from reference TRBV7-8 and TRBJ2-7, the complete variable domain reads GAGVSQSPRYKVAKRGQDVALRCDPISGHVSLFWYQQALGQGPEFLTYFQNEAQLDKSGLPSDRFFAERPEGSVSTLKIQRTQQEDSAVYLCASSYTGTGGHEQYFGPGTRLTVT.